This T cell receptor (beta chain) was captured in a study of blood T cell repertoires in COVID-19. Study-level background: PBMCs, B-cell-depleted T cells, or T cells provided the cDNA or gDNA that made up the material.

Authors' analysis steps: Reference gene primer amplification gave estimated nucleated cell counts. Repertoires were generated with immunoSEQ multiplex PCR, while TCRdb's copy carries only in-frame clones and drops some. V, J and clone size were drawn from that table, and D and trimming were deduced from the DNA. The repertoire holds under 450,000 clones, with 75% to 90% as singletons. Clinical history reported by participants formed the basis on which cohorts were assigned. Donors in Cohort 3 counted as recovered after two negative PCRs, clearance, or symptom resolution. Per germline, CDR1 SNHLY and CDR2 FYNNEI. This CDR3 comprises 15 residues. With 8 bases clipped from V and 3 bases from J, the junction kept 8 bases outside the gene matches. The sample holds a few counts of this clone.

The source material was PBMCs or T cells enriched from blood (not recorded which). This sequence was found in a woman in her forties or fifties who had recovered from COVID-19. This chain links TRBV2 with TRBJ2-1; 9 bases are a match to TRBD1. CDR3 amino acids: CASGRTGGVYNEQFF. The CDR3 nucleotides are TGTGCCAGCGGGCGAACAGGGGGCGTCTACAATGAGCAGTTCTTC. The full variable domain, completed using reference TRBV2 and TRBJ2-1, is EPEVTQTPSHQVTQMGQEVILRCVPISNHLYFYWYRQILGQKVEFLVSFYNNEISEKSEIFDDQFSVERPDGSNFTLKIRSTKLEDSAMYFCASGRTGGVYNEQFFGPGTRLTVL.